A selection of T cell receptor beta chains follows, all from one sample in a study of shared clonotypes between healthy human individuals. Profiled with immunoSEQ multiplex PCR; TCRdb holds only in-frame clones, not every one. In the table there are 2.3 million or so clones, 93% of which are singletons. What was sequenced was naive CD4+ T cells from PBMCs. The receptors originated from a man aged 18 to 35 in good health. Some clones in this sample may be carry-over from other donors' samples. The CDR3 runs from the conserved cysteine through the conserved F or W. The D gene is left open where the match is weak. Not every row has a clone size; where given, it reads once, few, many or a size class.

>TRBJ2-7|.|TRBV7-9|TRBD2
CASSPAWEGRDEQYF
TGTGCCAGCAGCCCTGCATGGGAGGGCCGGGACGAGCAGTACTTC
>TRBJ2-1|.|TRBV5-1|TRBD2
CASEREGRYNEQFF
TGCGCCAGTGAGCGGGAGGGCCGATACAATGAGCAGTTCTTC
>TRBJ1-3|.|TRBV19|.
CASMVRSSGNTIYF
TGTGCCAGTATGGTAAGAAGCTCTGGAAACACCATATATTTT
>TRBJ2-1|.|TRBV9|.
CASSVQGNEQFF
TGTGCCAGCAGCGTACAGGGCAATGAGCAGTTCTTC
>TRBJ1-5|.|TRBV5-1|.
CASSLLGIPEQPQHF
TGCGCCAGCAGCTTACTTGGTATACCGGAACAGCCCCAGCATTTT
>TRBJ1-4|.|TRBV10-2|.
CASKDSGGGKLFF
TGCGCCAGCAAGGACAGCGGGGGTGGAAAACTGTTTTTT
>TRBJ1-2|.|TRBV28|.
CASSLFPGDHRARGYGYTF
TGTGCCAGCAGTTTATTCCCAGGGGATCATCGGGCTCGGGGCTATGGCTACACCTTC
>TRBJ1-1|.|TRBV27|TRBD1
CASTRTTGGKNTEAFF
TGTGCCAGCACCCGGACGACAGGGGGCAAGAACACTGAAGCTTTCTTT
>TRBJ2-7|.|TRBV6-1|TRBD1
CASSRQGTNYEQYF
TGTGCCAGCAGTAGACAGGGGACCAACTACGAGCAGTACTTC
>TRBJ2-3|.|TRBV28|TRBD1
CASSTQGVDTQYF
TGTGCCAGCAGTACCCAGGGGGTAGATACGCAGTATTTT
>TRBJ2-3|.|TRBV11-1|TRBD1
CASSPDRGADTQYF
TGTGCCAGCAGCCCCGACAGGGGCGCAGATACGCAGTATTTT
>TRBJ2-5|.|TRBV28|.
CASSPGRQLTQYF
TGTGCCAGCAGTCCAGGGCGACAGTTGACCCAGTACTTC
>TRBJ1-3|.|TRBV5-1|TRBD1
CASSLGQGGNTIYF
TGCGCCAGCAGCTTGGGACAGGGTGGAAACACCATATATTTT
>TRBJ2-2|once|TRBV5-1|TRBD2
CASSTRTSGNTGELFF
TGCGCCAGCAGCACTCGGACTAGCGGAAACACCGGGGAGCTGTTTTTT
>TRBJ2-7|.|TRBV10-3|.
CAISAAAYEQYF
TGTGCCATCAGTGCTGCAGCCTACGAGCAGTACTTC
>TRBJ2-7|once|TRBV4-3|.
CASSPTGALSYEQYF
TGCGCCAGCAGCCCCACTGGGGCTCTTTCCTACGAGCAGTACTTC
>TRBJ2-5|.|TRBV5-1|.
CASSLGAVGETQYF
TGCGCCAGCAGCTTGGGGGCCGTCGGGGAGACCCAGTACTTC
>TRBJ2-2|.|TRBV5-1|.
CASSLVVGPAGGELFF
TGCGCCAGCAGCTTGGTTGTGGGACCAGCTGGCGGGGAGCTGTTTTTT
>TRBJ2-7|.|TRBV10-3|.
CAISDTGVRYEQYF
TGTGCCATCAGCGATACCGGCGTACGCTACGAGCAGTACTTC
>TRBJ1-6|.|TRBV2|TRBD1
CASSPRTGDNSPLHF
TGTGCCAGCAGTCCCCGGACAGGGGATAATTCACCCCTCCACTTT
>TRBJ2-1|.|TRBV6-4|TRBD2
CASSGVSGRVHEQFF
TGTGCCAGCAGTGGGGTTAGCGGGAGAGTCCATGAGCAGTTCTTC
>TRBJ2-3|.|TRBV5-1|.
CASSMRQSTDTQYF
TGCGCCAGCAGCATGAGACAGAGCACAGATACGCAGTATTTT
>TRBJ2-7|.|TRBV6-1|.
CASSETGGAEREQYF
TGTGCCAGCAGTGAGACTGGGGGAGCGGAGCGTGAGCAGTACTTC
>TRBJ1-4|once|TRBV7-6|.
CASSSPMGVATSTNEKLFF
TGTGCCAGCAGCTCCCCGATGGGGGTGGCAACTTCAACTAATGAAAAACTGTTTTTT
>TRBJ2-2|.|TRBV5-4|.
CASSQRSGNFFAGELFF
TGTGCCAGCAGCCAGCGATCGGGTAATTTTTTTGCCGGGGAGCTGTTTTTT
>TRBJ2-7|.|TRBV7-7|TRBD2
CASSSGLAWGEQYF
TGTGCCAGCAGCTCGGGACTAGCGTGGGGGGAGCAGTACTTC
>TRBJ2-1|.|TRBV7-9|TRBD1
CASSSPQGARAYNEQFF
TGTGCCAGCAGCTCCCCTCAGGGGGCAAGGGCCTACAATGAGCAGTTCTTC
>TRBJ2-1|.|TRBV5-1|.
CASSVNEGYNEQFF
TGCGCCAGCAGCGTTAACGAAGGTTACAATGAGCAGTTCTTC
>TRBJ2-7|.|TRBV15|.
CATSRDRGSGQYF
TGTGCCACCAGCAGAGATCGGGGGTCCGGGCAGTACTTC
>TRBJ2-1|.|TRBV7-2|TRBD2
CASSPRTSGSYEQFF
TGTGCCAGCAGCCCCCGGACTAGCGGGAGCTATGAGCAGTTCTTC
>TRBJ1-4|once|TRBV21-1|.
CARGSREDGALF
TGTGCCAGAGGATCCAGGGAGGACGGGGCCCTTTTT
>TRBJ2-1|.|TRBV11-3|TRBD2
CASSLDFASGPQQFF
TGTGCCAGCAGCTTAGATTTTGCTAGCGGCCCCCAGCAGTTCTTC
>TRBJ2-1|.|TRBV7-3|TRBD2
CASSPLGQGGSEQFF
TGTGCCAGCAGCCCATTAGGGCAGGGCGGGAGTGAGCAGTTCTTC
>TRBJ2-3|.|TRBV7-6|.
CASSLSGGDVTDTQYF
TGTGCCAGCAGTCTATCAGGAGGGGACGTCACAGATACGCAGTATTTT